The clone carrying this T cell receptor (beta chain) showed up just a few times. Its antigen remains unidentified. The PCR had 60 Vbeta and 13 Jbeta primers. Libraries were prepared by immunoSEQ multiplex PCR; TCRdb keeps only in-frame clonotypes and omits some of them. The sample comprises approximately 140,000 clones, more than 75% of which are singletons, and approximately 5.6% rests with the top ten. The data were obtained in a study of cytomegalovirus exposure and HLA in healthy donors. Study-level results: V- and J-gene trimming of TCR beta was linked (in a later analysis) to a missense DCLRE1C variant.

The V end was cut by 7 bases, the J end by 3 bases, with 9 bases between. CDR1 and CDR2 from the germline V gene are MGHRA and YSYEKL. This CDR3 region has 13 residues. This chain joins TRBV4-1 and TRBJ2-2, with D perhaps TRBD2 (5 bases). The receptor was isolated from a woman aged 40 to 49 in good health and CMV-seropositive. Specimen: PBMCs. The CDR3 spells CASTELDTGELFF. The CDR3 coding sequence is TGCGCCAGCACCGAACTAGACACCGGGGAGCTGTTTTTT.